This T cell receptor beta chain was recorded in a study of glioma-infiltrating T cells after dendritic cell vaccination. Clones were read by immunoSEQ multiplex PCR, and TCRdb kept only the in-frame ones, dropping some. The sample records about 90,000 clones, more than 70% being singletons. On this clone itself: Its cognate antigen is unknown.

Broader study findings: The cohort had few patients with full blood and tumor sets.

Sequenced here: blood, sampled before dendritic cell vaccination. The receptor comes from a human donor with glioblastoma.

CDR3 sequence: CASSAGTSGYAEQFF. The CDR3 DNA follows: TGCGCCAGCAGCGCTGGGACATCCGGGTACGCTGAGCAGTTCTTC. This chain links TRBV5-1 with TRBJ2-1, with D tentatively TRBD1 (6 bases). CDR3 length: 15 amino acids. Germline V gives CDR1 SGHRS, CDR2 YFSETQ. The V end lost 4 bases, the J end lost 9 bases, and 20 bases lay between the germline ends.